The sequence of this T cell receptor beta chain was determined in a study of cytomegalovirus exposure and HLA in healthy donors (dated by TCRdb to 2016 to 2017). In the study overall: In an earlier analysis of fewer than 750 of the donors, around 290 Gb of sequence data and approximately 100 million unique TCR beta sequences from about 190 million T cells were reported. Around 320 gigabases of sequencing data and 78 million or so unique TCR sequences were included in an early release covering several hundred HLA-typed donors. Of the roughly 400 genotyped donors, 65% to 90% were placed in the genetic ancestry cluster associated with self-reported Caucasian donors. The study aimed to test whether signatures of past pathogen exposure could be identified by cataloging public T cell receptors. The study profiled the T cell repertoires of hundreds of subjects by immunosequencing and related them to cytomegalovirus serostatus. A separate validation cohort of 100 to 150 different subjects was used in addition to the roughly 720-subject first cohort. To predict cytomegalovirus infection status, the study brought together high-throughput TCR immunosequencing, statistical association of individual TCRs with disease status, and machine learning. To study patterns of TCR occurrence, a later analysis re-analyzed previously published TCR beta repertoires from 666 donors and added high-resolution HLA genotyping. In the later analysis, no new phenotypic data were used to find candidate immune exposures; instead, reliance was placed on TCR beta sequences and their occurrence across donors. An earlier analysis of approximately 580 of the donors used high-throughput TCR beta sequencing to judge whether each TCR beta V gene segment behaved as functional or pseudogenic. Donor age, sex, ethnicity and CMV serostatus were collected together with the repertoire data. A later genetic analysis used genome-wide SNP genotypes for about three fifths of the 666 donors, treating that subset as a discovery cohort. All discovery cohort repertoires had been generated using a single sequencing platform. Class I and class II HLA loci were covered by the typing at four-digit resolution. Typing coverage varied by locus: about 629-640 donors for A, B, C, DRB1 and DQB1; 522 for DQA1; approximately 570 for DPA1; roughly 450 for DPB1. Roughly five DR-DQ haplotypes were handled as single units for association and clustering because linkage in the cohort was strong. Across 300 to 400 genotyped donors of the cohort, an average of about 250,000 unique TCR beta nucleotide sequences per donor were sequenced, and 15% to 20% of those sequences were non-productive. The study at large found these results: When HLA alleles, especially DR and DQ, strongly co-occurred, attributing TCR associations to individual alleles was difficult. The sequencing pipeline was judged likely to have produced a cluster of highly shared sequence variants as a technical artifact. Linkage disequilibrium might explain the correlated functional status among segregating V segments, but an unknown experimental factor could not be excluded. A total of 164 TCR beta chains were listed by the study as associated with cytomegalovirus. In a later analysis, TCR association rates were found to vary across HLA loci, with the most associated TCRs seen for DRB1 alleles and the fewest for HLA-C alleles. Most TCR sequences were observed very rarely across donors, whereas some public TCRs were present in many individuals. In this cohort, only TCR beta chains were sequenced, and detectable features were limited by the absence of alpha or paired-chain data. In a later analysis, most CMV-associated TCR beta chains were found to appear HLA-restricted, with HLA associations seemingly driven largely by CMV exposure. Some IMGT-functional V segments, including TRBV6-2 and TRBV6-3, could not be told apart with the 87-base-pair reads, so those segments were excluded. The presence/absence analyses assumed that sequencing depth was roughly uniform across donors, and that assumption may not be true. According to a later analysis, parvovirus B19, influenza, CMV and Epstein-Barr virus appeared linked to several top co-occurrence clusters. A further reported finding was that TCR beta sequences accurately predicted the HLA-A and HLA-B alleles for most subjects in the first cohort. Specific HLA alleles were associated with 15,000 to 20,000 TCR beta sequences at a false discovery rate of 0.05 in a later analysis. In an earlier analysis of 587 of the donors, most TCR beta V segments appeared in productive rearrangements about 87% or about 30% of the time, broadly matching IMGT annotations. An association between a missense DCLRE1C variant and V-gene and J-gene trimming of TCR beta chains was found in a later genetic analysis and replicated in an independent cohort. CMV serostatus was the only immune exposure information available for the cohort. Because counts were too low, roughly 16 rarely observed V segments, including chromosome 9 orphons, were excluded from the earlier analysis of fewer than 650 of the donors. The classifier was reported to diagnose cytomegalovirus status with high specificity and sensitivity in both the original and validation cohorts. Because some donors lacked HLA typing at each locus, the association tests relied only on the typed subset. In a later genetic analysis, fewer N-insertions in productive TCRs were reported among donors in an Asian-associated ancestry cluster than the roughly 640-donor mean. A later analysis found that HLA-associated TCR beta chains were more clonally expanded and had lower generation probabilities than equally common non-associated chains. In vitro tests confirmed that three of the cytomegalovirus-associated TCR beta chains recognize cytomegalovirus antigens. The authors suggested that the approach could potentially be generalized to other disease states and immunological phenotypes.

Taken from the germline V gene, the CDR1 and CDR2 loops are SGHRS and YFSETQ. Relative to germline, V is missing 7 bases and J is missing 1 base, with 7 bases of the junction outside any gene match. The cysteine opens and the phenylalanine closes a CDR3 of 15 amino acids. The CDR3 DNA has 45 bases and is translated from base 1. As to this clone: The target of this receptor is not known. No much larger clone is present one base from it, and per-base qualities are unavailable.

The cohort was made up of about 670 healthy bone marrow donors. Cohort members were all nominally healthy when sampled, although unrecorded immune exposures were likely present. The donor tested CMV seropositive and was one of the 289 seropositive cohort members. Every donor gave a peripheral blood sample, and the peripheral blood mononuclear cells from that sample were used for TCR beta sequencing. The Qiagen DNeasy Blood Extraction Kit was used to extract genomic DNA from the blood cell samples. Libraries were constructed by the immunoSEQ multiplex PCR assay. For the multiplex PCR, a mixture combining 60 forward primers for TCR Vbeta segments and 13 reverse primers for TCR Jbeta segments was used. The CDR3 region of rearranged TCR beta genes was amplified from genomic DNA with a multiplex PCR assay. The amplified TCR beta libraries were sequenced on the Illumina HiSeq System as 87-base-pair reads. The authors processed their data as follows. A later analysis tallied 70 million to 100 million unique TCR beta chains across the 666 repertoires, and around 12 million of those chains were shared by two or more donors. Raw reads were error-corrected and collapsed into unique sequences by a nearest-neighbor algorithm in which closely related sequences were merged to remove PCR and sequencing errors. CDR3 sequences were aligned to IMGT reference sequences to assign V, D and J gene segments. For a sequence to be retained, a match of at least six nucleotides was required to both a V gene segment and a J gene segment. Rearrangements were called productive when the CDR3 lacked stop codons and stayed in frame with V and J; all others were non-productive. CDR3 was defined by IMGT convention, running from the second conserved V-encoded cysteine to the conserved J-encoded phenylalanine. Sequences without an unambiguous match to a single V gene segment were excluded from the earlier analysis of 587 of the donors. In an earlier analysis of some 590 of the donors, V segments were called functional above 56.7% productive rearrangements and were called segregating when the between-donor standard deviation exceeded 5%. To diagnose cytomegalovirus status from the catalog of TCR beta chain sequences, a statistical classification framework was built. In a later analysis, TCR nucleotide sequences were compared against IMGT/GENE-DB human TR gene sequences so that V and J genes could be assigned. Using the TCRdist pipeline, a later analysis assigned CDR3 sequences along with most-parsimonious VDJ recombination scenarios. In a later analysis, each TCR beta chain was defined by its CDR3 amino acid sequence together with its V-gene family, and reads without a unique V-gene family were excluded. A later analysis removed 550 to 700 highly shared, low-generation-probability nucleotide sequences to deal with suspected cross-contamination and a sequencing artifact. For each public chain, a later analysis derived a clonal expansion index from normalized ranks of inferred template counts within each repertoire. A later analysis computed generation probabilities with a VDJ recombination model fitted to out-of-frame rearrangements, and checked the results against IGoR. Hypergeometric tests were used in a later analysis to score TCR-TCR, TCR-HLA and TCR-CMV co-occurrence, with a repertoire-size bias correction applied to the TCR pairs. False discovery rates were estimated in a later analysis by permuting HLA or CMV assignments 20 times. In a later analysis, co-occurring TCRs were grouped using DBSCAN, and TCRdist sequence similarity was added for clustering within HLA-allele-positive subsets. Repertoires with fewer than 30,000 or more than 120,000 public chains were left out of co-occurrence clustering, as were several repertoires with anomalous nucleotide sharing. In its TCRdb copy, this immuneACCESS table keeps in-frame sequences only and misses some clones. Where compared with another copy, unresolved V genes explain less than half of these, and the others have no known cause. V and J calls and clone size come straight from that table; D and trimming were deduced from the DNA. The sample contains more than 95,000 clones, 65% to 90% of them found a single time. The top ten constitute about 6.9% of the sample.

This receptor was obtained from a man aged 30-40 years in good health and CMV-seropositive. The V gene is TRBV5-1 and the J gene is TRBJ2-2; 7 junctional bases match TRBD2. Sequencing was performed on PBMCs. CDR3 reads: CASRAGGGNTGELFF. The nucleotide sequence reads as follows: TGCGCCAGCCGGGCCGGCGGGGGGAACACCGGGGAGCTGTTTTTT.